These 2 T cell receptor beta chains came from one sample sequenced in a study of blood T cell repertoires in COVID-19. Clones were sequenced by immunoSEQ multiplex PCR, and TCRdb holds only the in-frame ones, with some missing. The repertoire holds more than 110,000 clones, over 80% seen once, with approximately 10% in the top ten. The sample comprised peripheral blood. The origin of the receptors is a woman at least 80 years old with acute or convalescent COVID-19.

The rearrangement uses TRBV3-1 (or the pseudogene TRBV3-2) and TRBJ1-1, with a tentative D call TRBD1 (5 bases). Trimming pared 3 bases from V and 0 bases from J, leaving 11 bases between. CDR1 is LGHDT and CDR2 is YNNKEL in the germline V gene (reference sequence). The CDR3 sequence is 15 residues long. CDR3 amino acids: CASSHETVMNTEAFF. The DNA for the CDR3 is TGTGCCAGCAGCCACGAGACAGTAATGAACACTGAAGCTTTCTTT.

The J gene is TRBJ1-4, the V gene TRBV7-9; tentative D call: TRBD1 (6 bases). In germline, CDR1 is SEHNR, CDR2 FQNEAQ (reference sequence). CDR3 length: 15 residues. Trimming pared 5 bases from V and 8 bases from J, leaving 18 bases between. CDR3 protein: CASSTSRGLQEKLFF. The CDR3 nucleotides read TGTGCCAGCAGCACGTCGCGGGGGCTTCAAGAAAAACTGTTTTTT.